This TCR beta chain derives from a study of blood T cell repertoires in COVID-19. Study-wide background: Samples representing acute and convalescent COVID-19 were sourced from the United States, Italy and Spain. Sample material is recorded as cDNA or gDNA derived from T cells, B-cell-depleted T cells, or PBMCs.

In the source study's methods: Amplification with reference gene primers provided the estimates of nucleated cell counts. TCRdb's copy holds only in-frame clones and misses some; the assay was immunoSEQ multiplex PCR. The V and J calls and clone size are taken from that table; D and trimming were inferred from the DNA. The data show 250,000 to 350,000 clones, with approximately 90% seen just once and roughly 4% held by the top ten. Only one count was recorded for this clone. The CDR3 is made up of 14 amino acids. V shed 8 bases, J shed 5 bases, and the junction held 11 bases outside the gene matches. Germline lookup yields CDR1 MNHGY and CDR2 SAAAGT.

Input material: peripheral blood. The genes are TRBV6-8 and TRBJ2-5; 7 positions match TRBD2. The TCR was taken from a woman in her fifties or sixties with active or convalescent COVID-19. The CDR3 DNA reads TGTGCCAGCCCGCACGGGAGGCCCCGGGAGACCCAGTACTTC. Translated: CASPHGRPRETQYF.